A single sample is the source of the 14 T cell receptor beta chains below, sequenced in a study of blood T cells in healthy people across ages. Sample-barcoded 5' priming and a J-beta primer mix drove a second PCR of about 6 to 12 cycles. MiXCR, run by TCRdb on the 5' RACE reads, gives a single entry per CDR3 protein. The table includes approximately 900,000 distinct CDR3 sequences, about 48% detected once. Sample: blood. The source is a young man in good health.

This clonotype was seen more than once but under ten times. The genes are TRBV5-1 and TRBJ1-6; D possibly corresponds to TRBD1 (5 bases). The CDR3 sequence is 15 residues long. Germline CDR1 is SGHRS and CDR2 is YFSETQ. Trimming left V 0 bases short and J 8 bases short, with 12 bases between. The CDR3 loop reads CASSLDAGKDSPLHF. CDR3 nucleotides: TGCGCCAGCAGCTTGGATGCAGGGAAGGATTCACCCCTCCACTTT.

The rearrangement uses TRBV11-2 and TRBJ1-1; D gene unclear. This CDR3 comprises 13 residues. The germline CDR1 and CDR2 sequences are SGHAT and FQNNGV. Trimming cost V 4 bases and J 3 bases, with 9 bases left between them. In nucleotides, the CDR3 is TGTGCCAGCAGCTGGTCTTTTGACACTGAAGCTTTCTTT. Translated, it gives CASSWSFDTEAFF. The whole variable domain, remainder taken from reference TRBV11-2 and TRBJ1-1, is EAGVAQSPRYKIIEKRQSVAFWCNPISGHATLYWYQQILGQGPKLLIQFQNNGVVDDSQLPKDRFSAERLKGVDSTLKIQPAKLEDSAVYLCASSWSFDTEAFFGQGTRLTVV.

This clonotype was counted at least ten times. The chain carries TRBV9 and TRBJ2-1; no clear D gene. V was shortened by 0 bases and J by 5 bases, with 6 bases between the two germline ends. CDR1 and CDR2 (germline): SGDLS, YYNGEE. CDR3 length: 13 amino acids. Here the CDR3 DNA reads TGTGCCAGCAGCGTAGGGCAGAACAATGAGCAGTTCTTC. Residues: CASSVGQNNEQFF.

The gene calls are TRBV4-2 and TRBJ2-3; D gene ambiguous. Germline CDR1 reads LGHNA; CDR2 reads YNFKEQ. The CDR3 is made up of 14 amino acids. V lost 1 base, J lost 4 bases, and 9 bases lay in between. Here the CDR3 DNA reads TGTGCCAGCAGCCAAGGGCCAGAGGCAGATACGCAGTATTTT. It specifies CASSQGPEADTQYF.

As concerns this clonotype: One end of the junction does not line up with germline, which may come from a read error. The chain couples TRBV2 to TRBJ2-7; 8 nucleotides line up with TRBD1. CDR3 length equals 14 residues. The germline gives CDR1 SNHLY, CDR2 FYNNEI. The CDR3 DNA follows: TGTGCCGGCAGCGACAGGGGTGGGACCTACGAGCAGTACTTC. Its translation is CAGSDRGGTYEQYF.

On this clonotype itself: Germline is not matched at one junction end, which may reflect a read error. The chain recombines TRBV7-2 with TRBJ1-4, with D perhaps matching TRBD1 (6 bases). Germline loops: CDR1 SGHTA, CDR2 FQGNSA. This CDR3 has 15 residues. The CDR3 nucleotides read TGTGCCGGCAGCTTAGTAGGGGGGGTTGGTGAAAAACTGTTTTTT. Residues: CAGSLVGGVGEKLFF.

V usage is TRBV29-1 and J usage is TRBJ2-5; 7 nucleotides match TRBD1. Germline V lookup: CDR1 SQVTM, CDR2 ANQGSEA. V was pared by 7 bases and J by 5 bases, with 7 bases of the junction left unmatched. The CDR3 spans 12 residues. The CDR3 sequence: CSAATGRETQYF. CDR3 DNA: TGCAGCGCTGCGACAGGGCGTGAGACCCAGTACTTC. The variable domain in full, with the rest retrieved from reference TRBV29-1 and TRBJ2-5, is SAVISQKPSRDICQRGTSLTIQCQVDSQVTMMFWYRQQPGQSLTLIATANQGSEATYESGFVIDKFPISRPNLTFSTLTVSNMSPEDSSIYLCSAATGRETQYFGPGTRLLVL.

This clonotype was picked up a small number of times. The chain has TRBV5-1 and TRBJ2-1, with 9 bases that match TRBD2. The CDR3 length is 16 residues. In germline, CDR1 is SGHRS, CDR2 YFSETQ. With V trimmed by 4 bases and J by 8 bases, 13 bases remained unmatched. DNA of the CDR3: TGCGCCAGCAGCCGTACGGGGACTAGCAGAAAGGATGAGCAGTTCTTC. Amino acids: CASSRTGTSRKDEQFF.

This rearrangement joins TRBV11-2 to TRBJ2-3; no clear D gene. The CDR3 has 16 amino acids. The V end lost 1 base, the J end lost 0 bases, and 11 bases lay between the germline ends. The germline gives CDR1 SGHAT, CDR2 FQNNGV. CDR3 in amino acids: CASSLGPDPSTDTQYF. The CDR3 bases are TGTGCCAGCAGCTTAGGGCCAGACCCTAGCACAGATACGCAGTATTTT.

This clonotype has a single count. The chain is built from TRBV7-2 and TRBJ2-7, with 8 nucleotides matching TRBD2. From germline, CDR1 is SGHTA and CDR2 FQGNSA. The CDR3 consists of 17 residues. The J segment lost 7 bases and the V segment lost 0 bases, leaving 14 bases of the junction unmatched. CDR3 residues: CASSLAVLRDSGGEQYF. The DNA for the CDR3 is TGTGCCAGCAGCTTAGCGGTGCTCCGGGACTCGGGGGGGGAGCAGTACTTC.

CDR3 region: CASSVGVHSETQYF. The CDR3 region has the DNA TGTGCCAGCAGCGTAGGCGTCCACTCAGAGACCCAGTACTTC. The chain has TRBV9 and TRBJ2-5, with D uncertain. Deletions cut 0 bases from V and 4 bases from J, with 10 bases between. CDR3 length: 14 residues. Looked up from germline, CDR1 is SGDLS and CDR2 is YYNGEE.

This clonotype was seen a handful of times. This chain connects TRBV27 to TRBJ2-7; 9 bases fit TRBD1. Germline lookup yields CDR1 MNHEY and CDR2 SMNVEV (reference sequence). Trimming cost V 8 bases and J 3 bases; bases outside gene matches: 8. CDR3 length: 14 residues. The CDR3 region is CASGLTGGGYEQYF. DNA of the CDR3: TGTGCCAGCGGATTGACAGGGGGGGGCTACGAGCAGTACTTC.

The chain couples TRBV27 to TRBJ1-5; D is uncertain. The CDR3 is made up of 14 amino acids. Trimming cost V 6 bases and J 2 bases, with 11 bases left between them. Germline CDR1 is MNHEY and CDR2 is SMNVEV (reference sequence). CDR3 in DNA: TGTGCCAGCAGGGGGTCATATGGCAATCAGCCCCAGCATTTT. This sequence encodes CASRGSYGNQPQHF.

The chain couples TRBV20-1 to TRBJ2-1, with 8 bases identical to TRBD2. Germline CDR1 and CDR2: DFQATT and SNEGSKA (reference sequence). The V and J ends lost 6 bases and 4 bases, in that order; junction bases with no gene match: 11. The CDR3 runs to 15 residues. The CDR3 is CSAMHPGGRYNEQFF. The CDR3 DNA reads as TGCAGTGCGATGCATCCGGGGGGGCGGTACAATGAGCAGTTCTTC.